These T cell receptor beta chains were read from a single sample in a study of T cell repertoires in cytomegalovirus infection. These receptors are not linked to any known antigen. TCRdb processed the reads anew with MiXCR; each CDR3 protein has one entry. In the table there are just over 450,000 distinct CDR3 sequences, under 55% of which are singletons. Specimen: cultured PBMCs, collected from culture after CMV antigen stimulation. The source is a human donor in good health (CMV status not recorded). Some clones in this sample may be carry-over from other donors' samples. CDR3s include the opening cysteine and the closing phenylalanine or tryptophan. A D gene is named only where the DNA matches it firmly. Only some rows state a clone size, as once, few, many or a class for expanded clones.

cdr3_aa cdr3_nt cdr3_length j_call v_call d_call clone_size
CASSQVRETQYF TGCGCCAGCAGCCAAGTACGGGAGACCCAGTACTTC 12 TRBJ2-5 TRBV4-1 NA NA
CASSSGVTQYF TGTGCCAGCAGTTCGGGAGTTACGCAGTATTTT 11 TRBJ2-3 TRBV5-4 NA few
CASSPSSGFGNQPQHF TGTGCCAGCAGCCCCAGTAGCGGGTTTGGCAATCAGCCCCAGCATTTT 16 TRBJ1-5 TRBV7-2 NA few
CASSSTGAEGGYTF TGTGCCAGCAGCTCGACAGGGGCAGAGGGTGGCTACACCTTC 14 TRBJ1-2 TRBV7-9 TRBD1 few
CASSALAGAYNEQFF TGTGCCAGCAGTGCCTTGGCAGGGGCCTACAATGAGCAGTTCTTC 15 TRBJ2-1 TRBV2 NA NA
CASSGSRGYQETQYF TGTGCCAGTTCGGGCTCTAGGGGGTACCAAGAGACCCAGTACTTC 15 TRBJ2-5 TRBV6-5 NA few
CASSETGLYEQYF TGTGCCAGCAGTGAAACGGGACTCTACGAGCAGTACTTC 13 TRBJ2-7 TRBV6-1 NA few
CASNRDYAQDTQYF TGTGCCAGTAACCGGGACTATGCACAAGATACGCAGTATTTT 14 TRBJ2-3 TRBV6-2/TRBV6-3 TRBD2 NA
CSVESGPGGETQYF TGCAGCGTTGAGAGCGGGCCGGGGGGAGAGACCCAGTACTTC 14 TRBJ2-5 TRBV29-1 TRBD2 NA
CASSLLSLAGPLSSYNEQFF TGTGCCAGCAGCTTATTAAGCCTAGCGGGACCCCTGAGCTCCTACAATGAGCAGTTCTTC 20 TRBJ2-1 TRBV7-9 TRBD2 NA
CASSSSGGFYNEQFF TGTGCCAGCAGCTCTAGCGGGGGCTTTTACAATGAGCAGTTCTTC 15 TRBJ2-1 TRBV7-2 TRBD2 few
CASSSPFREQFF TGTGCCAGCAGCTCCCCGTTTAGAGAGCAGTTCTTC 12 TRBJ2-1 TRBV7-2 NA few
CASSLRGGRGGEQFF TGTGCCAGCAGCTTAAGGGGCGGGAGGGGGGGTGAGCAGTTCTTC 15 TRBJ2-1 TRBV7-2 TRBD2 NA
CASSLQKAEQYF TGTGCCAGCAGCTTACAGAAGGCCGAGCAGTACTTC 12 TRBJ2-7 TRBV7-9 NA NA
CASSSWTGVTDTQYF TGTGCCAGCAGTTCCTGGACAGGGGTCACAGATACGCAGTATTTT 15 TRBJ2-3 TRBV12-3/TRBV12-4 TRBD1 few
CASAQQAGKTEAFF TGTGCCAGCGCTCAACAAGCGGGGAAGACTGAAGCTTTCTTT 14 TRBJ1-1 TRBV6-1 NA NA
CASSPGASGSWEQFF TGTGCCAGCAGCCCTGGGGCTAGCGGGAGTTGGGAGCAGTTCTTC 15 TRBJ2-1 TRBV7-8 TRBD2 few
CASSVGQSYGYTF TGTGCCAGCAGCGTGGGACAGAGCTATGGCTACACCTTC 13 TRBJ1-2 TRBV7-2 TRBD1 few
CASSRQGADEQFF TGCGCCAGCAGCCGACAGGGGGCCGATGAGCAGTTCTTC 13 TRBJ2-1 TRBV4-1 TRBD1 NA
CASQLAGARAGDTQYF TGTGCCAGCCAACTAGCGGGGGCGCGCGCCGGAGATACGCAGTATTTT 16 TRBJ2-3 TRBV5-4 TRBD2 NA
CASSFEQGIQPQHF TGTGCCAGCAGTTTTGAACAGGGTATTCAGCCCCAGCATTTT 14 TRBJ1-5 TRBV12-3/TRBV12-4 NA many
CASSPMGGLGLEQFF TGTGCCAGCAGCCCGATGGGTGGGCTAGGTTTAGAGCAGTTCTTC 15 TRBJ2-1 TRBV11-2 NA NA
CASSLQLGLAQETQYF TGTGCCAGCAGTTTACAATTGGGACTAGCCCAAGAGACCCAGTACTTC 16 TRBJ2-5 TRBV12-3/TRBV12-4 TRBD2 few